The 17 T cell receptor beta chains given below trace back to one sample, sequenced in a study of neurological immune-mediated disorders. TCRdb reprocessed the 5' RACE reads via MiXCR and lists one record per CDR3 protein. Here the sample spans tens of thousands of distinct CDR3 sequences, roughly an eighth being singletons. The sequenced sample was PBMCs. The origin of the receptors is a woman aged 45-65 years in good health.

Many counts were recorded for this clonotype. CDR3 loop: CASSPPGQENTGELFF. The CDR3 nucleotides are TGCGCCAGCAGCCCCCCGGGACAGGAGAACACCGGGGAGCTGTTTTTT. This rearrangement joins TRBV5-1 to TRBJ2-2; 8 bases are shared with TRBD1. V dropped 4 bases and J dropped 1; count of bases not matched to a gene: 6. The CDR3 is 16 residues long. Germline V gene data show CDR1 as SGHRS and CDR2 as YFSETQ.

This clonotype was counted ten times or more. This sequence joins TRBV10-3 and TRBJ2-1; D not certain. CDR1 and CDR2 (germline): ENHRY, SYGVKD. The CDR3 contains 15 residues. The V end was cut by 6 bases, the J end by 9 bases, with 21 bases between. The CDR3 nucleotides read TGTGCCATCAGGGAAGACGTCCCCACTTTGGGTGAGCAGTTCTTC. Translating gives CAIREDVPTLGEQFF.

Regarding this clonotype: A much larger clone differs from this one at a single base, so this may be a read error. The chain is built from TRBV5-1 and TRBJ2-7; tentatively, D is TRBD2 (6 bases). This CDR3 is built from 14 residues. The germline gives CDR1 SGHRS, CDR2 YFSETQ. V gave up 4 bases and J gave up 2 bases, with 13 bases separating them. DNA for the CDR3: TGCGCCAGCAGCACCCTGACTAGTACCTACGAGCAGTACTTC. As protein: CASSTLTSTYEQYF.

The chain uses TRBV6-5 and TRBJ1-2, with D perhaps TRBD1 (6 bases). CDR3 length: 14 amino acids. Trimming left V 5 bases short and J 2 bases short, with 12 bases between. CDR1 and CDR2 (germline): MNHEY, SVGAGI. CDR3 protein: CASSIPGANYGYTF. CDR3 nucleotides: TGTGCCAGCAGTATCCCGGGGGCGAACTATGGCTACACCTTC.

This clonotype was seen repeatedly, ten times or more. This rearrangement joins TRBV5-5 to TRBJ2-1, with TRBD2 matching 7 bases. The CDR3 has 15 residues. V shed 4 bases, J shed 2 bases, and the junction held 6 bases outside the gene matches. Germline CDR1 reads SGHKS; CDR2 reads YYEKEE (reference sequence). CDR3 protein: CASSLLAWTYNEQFF. CDR3 nucleotide sequence: TGTGCCAGCAGCCTACTAGCGTGGACCTACAATGAGCAGTTCTTC. The full variable domain, in which reference TRBV5-5 and TRBJ2-1 provide the parts outside the CDR3, is DAGVTQSPTHLIKTRGQQVTLRCSPISGHKSVSWYQQVLGQGPQFIFQYYEKEERGRGNFPDRFSARQFPNYSSELNVNALLLGDSALYLCASSLLAWTYNEQFFGPGTRLTVL.

This clonotype was detected many times. The chain combines TRBV6-4 with TRBJ2-3, with no clear D. Looked up from germline, CDR1 is MRHNA and CDR2 is SNTAGT. V lost 2 bases and J lost 7, with 7 bases in between. The CDR3 length is 12 residues. The CDR3 is CASSDQGNTQYF. Here the CDR3 DNA reads TGTGCCAGCAGTGACCAAGGGAATACGCAGTATTTT.

There are a few counts of this clonotype. The chain combines TRBV18 with TRBJ1-4, with TRBD1 matching over 9 bases. The CDR3 contains 16 residues. The V segment lost 0 bases and the J segment 11 bases; nucleotides outside the gene matches: 10. The germline CDR1 and CDR2 sequences are KGHSH and LQKENI. The CDR3 region has the DNA TGTGCCAGCTCACCACCGTCACAGGGGGCTTCGTGGAAACTGTTTTTT. This codes for CASSPPSQGASWKLFF.

This clonotype is a singleton in its sample. The V call is TRBV9, the J call TRBJ1-1, with no clear D. V was pared by 0 bases and J by 0 bases, with 9 bases between. The CDR3 loop spans 15 amino acids. The germline CDR1 and CDR2 sequences are SGDLS and YYNGEE. CDR3 sequence reads: CASSVGIELNTEAFF. The CDR3 nucleotides are TGTGCCAGCAGCGTAGGTATCGAATTGAACACTGAAGCTTTCTTT.

This clonotype showed up many times. The chain is built from TRBV18 and TRBJ2-1, with no clear D. Germline loops: CDR1 KGHSH, CDR2 LQKENI. V lost 5 bases and J lost 7, with 9 bases in between. The CDR3 is 12 amino acids. The CDR3 here is CASSSSRNEQFF. The DNA of the CDR3 is TGTGCCAGCTCATCTTCCAGGAATGAGCAGTTCTTC.

As to this clonotype: This may come from a read error, since a much larger clone is one base off. The chain uses TRBV11-2 and TRBJ2-5; 9 positions match TRBD1. V shed 9 bases and J 6 bases; nucleotides not matched to a gene: 11. The CDR3 extends over 14 amino acids. Germline V gene sequence: CDR1 SGHAT, CDR2 FQNNGV. This CDR3 reads CARSPDRGGKTQYF. The CDR3 DNA reads TGTGCCAGGAGCCCGGACAGGGGCGGGAAGACCCAGTACTTC.

This clonotype was recorded at least ten times. This chain joins TRBV7-8 and TRBJ1-5; possibly TRBD1 for D (5 bases). CDR1 and CDR2 from the germline V gene are SGHVS and FQNEAQ. Trimming shortened V by 3 bases and J by 6 bases, and 21 bases separated the two germline ends. CDR3 length: 17 amino acids. The CDR3 region is CASSLTGMGGKGQPQHF. DNA of the CDR3: TGTGCCAGCAGCTTGACGGGGATGGGGGGTAAGGGTCAGCCCCAGCATTTT.

This clonotype has at least ten counts. V is TRBV12-3 or TRBV12-4 and J is TRBJ2-1; maybe TRBD2 (5 bases). Trimming cost V 7 bases and J 1 base, with 11 bases left between them. The CDR3 is 14 amino acids. The CDR3 DNA follows: TGTGCCAGCACCTACGGGGTTTCCTACAATGAGCAGTTCTTC. Translated: CASTYGVSYNEQFF.

This clonotype has a count of ten or more. The J gene is TRBJ2-1, the V gene TRBV20-1; 8 bases are a match to TRBD2. V shed 3 bases, J shed 1 base, and the junction held 8 bases outside the gene matches. CDR1 is DFQATT, CDR2 SNEGSKA, per germline (reference sequence). This CDR3 is 16 amino acids long. The CDR3 sequence is CSARSQRERSYNEQFF. DNA for the CDR3: TGCAGTGCTAGGTCCCAGCGGGAGAGGTCCTACAATGAGCAGTTCTTC.

CDR3 loop: CASSQFPGENSPLHF. DNA of the CDR3: TGTGCCAGCAGCCAATTTCCAGGGGAAAATTCACCCCTCCACTTT. V gene TRBV4-2 combines with J gene TRBJ1-6, with D perhaps matching TRBD1 (6 bases). The germline V gene has CDR1 LGHNA and CDR2 YNFKEQ. The V gene lost 2 bases and the J gene lost 7 bases, with 12 bases spanning the gap. This CDR3 spans 15 amino acids.

The V and J genes are TRBV5-1 and TRBJ1-4, with TRBD1 matching over 10 bases. V shed 5 bases, J shed 3 bases, and the junction held 1 base outside the gene matches. Germline CDR1 is SGHRS and CDR2 is YFSETQ. The CDR3 totals 14 residues. The CDR3 DNA reads TGCGCCAGCAGGGGACAGGGGTCTAATGAAAAACTGTTTTTT. Its protein is CASRGQGSNEKLFF.

This clonotype was detected ten times or more. The gene calls are TRBV5-1 and TRBJ2-1, with 9 bases that match TRBD2. With V trimmed by 3 bases and J by 7 bases, 11 bases remained unmatched. Germline CDR1 is SGHRS and CDR2 is YFSETQ. The CDR3 is 16 residues long. As DNA, the CDR3 is TGCGCCAGCAGCTCCGCCGGGACTAGCTTCGGGAATGAGCAGTTCTTC. The encoded protein is CASSSAGTSFGNEQFF.

This clonotype appeared many times. The rearrangement uses TRBV12-3 or TRBV12-4 and TRBJ2-1, with unresolved D. Deletions cut 5 bases from V and 5 bases from J, with 10 bases between. This CDR3 contains 13 residues. The CDR3 reads CASSPMSNNEQFF. The CDR3 DNA reads as TGTGCCAGCAGTCCGATGAGTAACAATGAGCAGTTCTTC.